These T cell receptor beta chains were read from a single sample in a study of blood T cell repertoires in COVID-19. Sequencing used immunoSEQ multiplex PCR; TCRdb keeps in-frame clones, though not all of them. This sample has approximately 260,000 clones, with around nine tenths found just once. Sequences were obtained from PBMCs or T cells enriched from blood (not recorded which). The receptors come from a woman between 55 and 75 years old who had recovered from COVID-19. The CDR3 runs from the conserved cysteine through the conserved F or W. The D gene is left open where the match is weak. Rows give clone size only sometimes, using once, few, many, or a class for an expanded clone.

abundance	v_gene	len	j_gene	d_gene	CDR3aa	CDR3nt
many	TRBV5-8	13	TRBJ2-5	NA	CASSIGQQETQYF	TGTGCCAGCAGCATCGGACAGCAAGAGACCCAGTACTTC
NA	TRBV30	14	TRBJ2-1	TRBD2	CAWSVLREANEQFF	TGTGCCTGGAGTGTATTACGGGAGGCCAATGAGCAGTTCTTC
few	TRBV27	14	TRBJ1-4	NA	CASGRGGGVEKLFF	TGTGCCAGCGGGCGGGGCGGGGGCGTTGAAAAACTGTTTTTT
NA	TRBV5-1	14	TRBJ1-2	NA	CASSVRGDDYGYTF	TGCGCCAGCAGCGTGCGCGGGGACGACTATGGCTACACCTTC
NA	TRBV3-1/TRBV3-2	17	TRBJ2-3	NA	CASSLSPNYASTDTQYF	TGTGCCAGCAGCCTCTCACCCAACTACGCGAGCACAGATACGCAGTATTTT
NA	TRBV18	14	TRBJ2-7	NA	CASSPEGGSYEQYF	TGTGCCAGCTCACCGGAGGGGGGGTCCTACGAGCAGTACTTC
NA	TRBV28	16	TRBJ2-1	TRBD2	CASSRLAVESYNEQFF	TGTGCCAGCAGTAGACTAGCGGTTGAATCCTACAATGAGCAGTTCTTC
NA	TRBV2	14	TRBJ2-5	NA	CASNEQGFQETQYF	TGTGCCAGCAACGAACAGGGATTTCAAGAGACCCAGTACTTC
NA	TRBV5-5	16	TRBJ1-5	NA	CASSLEGPFGNQPQHF	TGTGCCAGCAGCTTAGAGGGTCCCTTTGGCAATCAGCCCCAGCATTTT
NA	TRBV30	17	TRBJ2-7	TRBD1	CAWRPTGAGIISYEQYF	TGTGCCTGGAGACCTACAGGGGCAGGGATCATTAGCTACGAGCAGTACTTC
NA	TRBV19	13	TRBJ1-5	NA	CASRGGVGQPQHF	TGTGCCAGTAGGGGGGGAGTGGGTCAGCCCCAGCATTTT
NA	TRBV6-1	15	TRBJ1-2	NA	CASSEAWVPSGGYTF	TGTGCCAGCAGTGAAGCTTGGGTCCCTTCGGGTGGCTACACCTTC
NA	TRBV6-6	19	TRBJ2-7	TRBD1	CASSYKPGQLDWSLLSSGF	TGTGCCAGCAGCTACAAACCGGGACAGCTGGATTGGTCACTCCTCTCCAGTGGCTTC
NA	TRBV27	15	TRBJ2-1	TRBD1	CASKAGTGGGGEQFF	TGTGCCAGCAAGGCAGGGACAGGGGGCGGAGGTGAGCAGTTCTTC
NA	TRBV28	15	TRBJ2-6	NA	CASSMDSSGANVLTF	TGTGCCAGCAGTATGGACTCCTCTGGGGCCAACGTCCTGACTTTC
NA	TRBV24-1	11	TRBJ2-2	NA	CATEGAGELFF	TGTGCCACCGAGGGGGCCGGGGAGCTGTTTTTT
NA	TRBV9	18	TRBJ2-5	TRBD2	CASSAPGTSGGIWETQYF	TGTGCCAGCAGCGCCCCGGGGACTAGCGGGGGGATATGGGAGACCCAGTACTTC
NA	TRBV7-2	14	TRBJ2-2	TRBD2	CASRWDYDTGELFF	TGTGCCAGCAGATGGGACTACGACACCGGGGAGCTGTTTTTT
NA	TRBV2	15	TRBJ2-7	TRBD2	CASSEGGTSGYEQYF	TGTGCCAGCAGTGAAGGAGGGACTAGCGGATACGAGCAGTACTTC
once	TRBV11-3	15	TRBJ1-1	TRBD1	CASMGPDRGGTEAFF	TGTGCCAGCATGGGTCCGGACAGGGGGGGCACTGAAGCTTTCTTT
NA	TRBV28	12	TRBJ1-5	NA	CASSDIGQPQHF	TGTGCCAGCAGTGACATCGGTCAGCCCCAGCATTTT
NA	TRBV7-3	15	TRBJ2-7	TRBD2	CASSQGLAGTYEQYF	TGTGCCAGCAGCCAAGGACTAGCGGGAACCTACGAGCAGTACTTC
NA	TRBV27	17	TRBJ2-1	TRBD2	CASSSWGAGGLENELFF	TGTGCCAGCAGTTCTTGGGGTGCGGGAGGCCTAGAAAATGAGCTGTTCTTC
NA	TRBV10-3	13	TRBJ1-2	NA	CAISESRAELYTF	TGTGCCATCAGTGAGTCGAGGGCAGAACTCTACACCTTC
NA	TRBV4-1	14	TRBJ2-7	NA	CASSQVSGSYEQYF	TGCGCCAGCAGCCAAGTCAGCGGCTCCTACGAGCAGTACTTC
NA	TRBV29-1	14	TRBJ1-4	NA	CSVVAGGHNEKLFF	TGCAGCGTTGTTGCGGGGGGTCATAATGAAAAACTGTTTTTT
NA	TRBV9	16	TRBJ1-2	TRBD1	CASSVTGGPQDYGYTF	TGTGCCAGCAGCGTTACAGGGGGCCCGCAGGACTATGGCTACACCTTC
once	TRBV7-3	14	TRBJ2-3	NA	CASSLNSYTDTQYF	TGTGCCAGCAGCTTAAACAGTTACACAGATACGCAGTATTTT
NA	TRBV30	16	TRBJ2-1	TRBD2	CAWSKLGLAVYNEQFF	TGTGCCTGGAGTAAGCTGGGACTAGCGGTATACAATGAGCAGTTCTTC
few	TRBV19	15	TRBJ1-5	TRBD1	CASSLGQGVNQPQHF	TGTGCCAGTAGTCTGGGACAGGGGGTCAATCAGCCCCAGCATTTT
NA	TRBV6-5	13	TRBJ2-7	NA	CATRLTATYEQYF	TGTGCCACCCGCCTGACTGCTACCTACGAGCAGTACTTC
once	TRBV25-1	13	TRBJ1-1	NA	CASSELGGAEAFF	TGTGCCAGCAGTGAATTAGGGGGGGCTGAAGCTTTCTTT
NA	TRBV28	15	TRBJ2-3	TRBD2	CASTPAGGRRDTQYF	TGTGCCAGCACCCCGGCGGGAGGGCGTAGAGATACGCAGTATTTT